The T cell receptor beta chain described here comes from a study of blood T cell repertoires in COVID-19 (dated by TCRdb to between 2020 and 2021). Concerning the study at large: Collaborator samples came from the United States, Italy and Spain and covered acute and convalescent phases of COVID-19. The prospective study material was composed of cDNA or gDNA derived from T cells, B-cell-depleted T cells, or PBMCs. Subjects who had been exposed to COVID-19, were actively infected with it, or had recovered from it provided the deeply sampled blood TCRbeta repertoires that made up the dataset. The repertoires were released in a freely available public database meant as a resource for research on the immune response to SARS-CoV-2. Samples were obtained from the ongoing ImmuneRACE study (first 160 participants) and from roughly 1,300 subjects provided by 6 global collaborators. A de-identified subject ID, COVID-19 status, age in years and sex were almost always included in the sample metadata. Where available, HLA class I and class II types were obtained from metadata supplied by the sample provider rather than from assay-based typing. General conclusions and limits of the study: The amount of clinical and demographic metadata varied by source and participant and was provided uncurated.

The immunoSEQ Assay, a bias-controlled multiplex PCR, was used to amplify TCRbeta CDR3 regions from genomic DNA. The study's own analysis went as follows. Within the assay, amplification of reference gene primers was used to estimate how many nucleated cells each sample contained. To quantify the absolute abundance of each unique TCRbeta CDR3 rearrangement, sequence reads were collapsed and filtered. For each sample, productive Simpson clonality was calculated as the square root of Simpson's diversity index over productive rearrangements. Here the immuneACCESS table is served through TCRdb, limited to in-frame sequences with V and J called. Missing clones are a known gap in these copies; in checked studies unresolved V genes cover under half, and the rest lacks a known reason. That table gives V, J and clone size, and the DNA gave D and trimming. Counted in this sample were around 50,000 clones; roughly 83% of them appeared once. Approximately 5.3% of the sample rests with the top ten.

The collaborating institutions used their own protocols to collect whole blood in K2EDTA tubes. For TCRbeta analysis, collaborator samples were shipped as frozen whole blood, as isolated PBMCs, or as DNA extracted from either sample type. Points on this clone: What antigen it recognizes has not been identified. Nothing much larger sits one base from this clone, and base qualities are not available.

The CDR3 contains 13 residues, cysteine and phenylalanine counted. Only CDR3 DNA is held: 39 bases, read in frame from base 1. The clonotype originates from a human donor in a cohort sampled during active COVID-19. The V gene is TRBV21-1 and the J gene is TRBJ2-7; TRBD1, the table's D call, lacks a check against the DNA. TRBV21-1 is reported as a pseudogene. Sequenced input: peripheral blood. The sequenced DNA: TGTGCCAGCAGCAAAGGAAGAGGGACAGGCCCGTACTTC. It translates as CASSKGRGTGPYF.